The subject of this entry is one TCR beta chain. As yet, its antigen is unknown. Mismatch with germline at one junction end may stem from a read error. Naive and memory CD4+ T cells were cultured with CEF, then survey-sequenced. Sequenced by immunoSEQ multiplex PCR; TCRdb stores in-frame clones only, minus some. Among some 37,000 clones listed, around four fifths were seen once. Naive and memory CD4+ T cells came from enriched cryopreserved PBMCs. The length of the CDR3 is 12 residues. Germline-derived CDR1 and CDR2 are MDHEN and SYDVKM. These data originate in a study of CD4 T cells in relation to SARS-CoV-2 and coronaviruses. Overall study context: Convalescent patients were fewer than ten males and 4 females; two were Hispanic. Study-level results: Crossreactive clones expanded significantly less to SARS-CoV-2 than monoreactive clones.

V gene TRBV28 combines with J gene TRBJ2-7; D unclear. Sequences were obtained from memory CD4+ T cells from PBMCs, cultured in vitro. The receptor comes from an adult with COVID-19. DNA for the CDR3: TGTGCCAGCAGTTTCTTATCCTCCGAGCAGTACTTC. Translation gives CASSFLSSEQYF. Filled out from reference TRBV28 and TRBJ2-7, the complete variable domain reads DVKVTQSSRYLVKRTGEKVFLECVQDMDHENMFWYRQDPGLGLRLIYFSYDVKMKEKGDIPEGYSVSREKKERFSLILESASTNQTSMYLCASSFLSSEQYFGPGTRLTVT.